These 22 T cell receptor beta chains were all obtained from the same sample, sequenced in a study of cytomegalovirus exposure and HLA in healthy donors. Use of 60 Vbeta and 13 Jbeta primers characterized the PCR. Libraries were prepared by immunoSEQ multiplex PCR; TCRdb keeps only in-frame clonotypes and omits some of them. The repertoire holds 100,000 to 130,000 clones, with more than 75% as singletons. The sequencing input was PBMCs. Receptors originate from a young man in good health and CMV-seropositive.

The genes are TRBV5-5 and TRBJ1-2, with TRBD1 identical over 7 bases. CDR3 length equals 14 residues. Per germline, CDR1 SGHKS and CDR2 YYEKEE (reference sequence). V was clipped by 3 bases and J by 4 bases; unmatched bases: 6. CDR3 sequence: CASSWTGQSYGYTF. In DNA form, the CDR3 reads TGTGCCAGCAGCTGGACAGGACAAAGCTATGGCTACACCTTC.

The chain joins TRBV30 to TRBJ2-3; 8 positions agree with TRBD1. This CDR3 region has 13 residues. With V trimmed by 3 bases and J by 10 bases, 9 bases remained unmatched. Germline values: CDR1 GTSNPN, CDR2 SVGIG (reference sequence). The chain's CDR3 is CAWRGDTGGPQYF. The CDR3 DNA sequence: TGTGCCTGGAGGGGAGATACAGGGGGTCCGCAGTATTTT.

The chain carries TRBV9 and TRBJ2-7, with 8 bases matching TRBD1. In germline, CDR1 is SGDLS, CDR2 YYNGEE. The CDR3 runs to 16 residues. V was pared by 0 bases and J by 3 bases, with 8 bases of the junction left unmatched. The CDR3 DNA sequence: TGTGCCAGCAGCGTAGGGGATTTGACAGGGGACTACGAGCAGTACTTC. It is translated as CASSVGDLTGDYEQYF.

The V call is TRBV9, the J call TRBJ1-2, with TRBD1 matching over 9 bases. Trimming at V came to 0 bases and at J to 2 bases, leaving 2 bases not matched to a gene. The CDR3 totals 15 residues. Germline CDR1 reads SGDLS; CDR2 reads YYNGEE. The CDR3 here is CASSVGGTGNYGYTF. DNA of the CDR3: TGTGCCAGCAGCGTAGGGGGGACAGGGAACTATGGCTACACCTTC.

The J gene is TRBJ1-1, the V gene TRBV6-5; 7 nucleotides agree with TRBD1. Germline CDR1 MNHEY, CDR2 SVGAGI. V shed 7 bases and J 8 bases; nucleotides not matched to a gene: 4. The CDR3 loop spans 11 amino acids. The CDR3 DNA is TGTGCCAGCATAGGGGGCACCGAAGCTTTCTTT. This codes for CASIGGTEAFF.

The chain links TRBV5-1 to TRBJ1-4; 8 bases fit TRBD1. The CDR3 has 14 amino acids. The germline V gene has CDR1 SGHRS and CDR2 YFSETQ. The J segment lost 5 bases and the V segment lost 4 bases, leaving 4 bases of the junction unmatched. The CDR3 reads CASSQTGENEKLFF. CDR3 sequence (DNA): TGCGCCAGCAGCCAGACAGGGGAGAATGAAAAACTGTTTTTT.

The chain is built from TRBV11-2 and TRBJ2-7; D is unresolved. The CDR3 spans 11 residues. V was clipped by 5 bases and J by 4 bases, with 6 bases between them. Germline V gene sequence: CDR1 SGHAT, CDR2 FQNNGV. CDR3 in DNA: TGTGCCAGCAGCATCCCTTACGAGCAGTACTTC. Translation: CASSIPYEQYF.

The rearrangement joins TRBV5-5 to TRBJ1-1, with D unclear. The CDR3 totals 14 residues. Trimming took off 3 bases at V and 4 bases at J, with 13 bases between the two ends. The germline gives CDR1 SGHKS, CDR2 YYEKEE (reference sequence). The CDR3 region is CASSSLGGSTEAFF. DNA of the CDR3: TGTGCCAGCAGCTCCCTAGGCGGTAGCACTGAAGCTTTCTTT.

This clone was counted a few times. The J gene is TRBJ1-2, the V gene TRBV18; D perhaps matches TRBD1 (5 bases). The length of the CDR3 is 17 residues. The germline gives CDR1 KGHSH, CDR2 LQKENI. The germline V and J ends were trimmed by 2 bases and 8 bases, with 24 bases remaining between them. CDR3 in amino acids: CASSPDPVLQAKVGYTF. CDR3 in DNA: TGTGCCAGCTCACCAGACCCCGTTTTACAGGCCAAGGTCGGCTACACCTTC.

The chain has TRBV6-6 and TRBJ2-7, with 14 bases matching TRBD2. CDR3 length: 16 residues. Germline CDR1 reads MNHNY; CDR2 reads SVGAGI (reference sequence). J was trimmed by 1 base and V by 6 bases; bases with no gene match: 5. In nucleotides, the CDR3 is TGTGCCAGCAGCCTTTGGACTAGCGGGGGGTCCTACGAGCAGTACTTC. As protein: CASSLWTSGGSYEQYF.

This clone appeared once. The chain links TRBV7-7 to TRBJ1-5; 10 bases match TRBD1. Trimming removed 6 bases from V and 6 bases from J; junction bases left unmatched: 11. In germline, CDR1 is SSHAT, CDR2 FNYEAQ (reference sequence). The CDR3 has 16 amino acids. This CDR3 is CASRLNDRGRFQPQHF. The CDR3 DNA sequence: TGTGCCAGCAGACTAAACGACAGGGGGCGCTTTCAGCCCCAGCATTTT.

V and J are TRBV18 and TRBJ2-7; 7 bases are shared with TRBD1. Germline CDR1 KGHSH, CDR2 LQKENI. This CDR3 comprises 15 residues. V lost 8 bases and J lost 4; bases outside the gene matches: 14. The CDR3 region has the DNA TGTGCCAGCCAACTCGCCCTGGACAGGAGGTACGAGCAGTACTTC. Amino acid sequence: CASQLALDRRYEQYF.

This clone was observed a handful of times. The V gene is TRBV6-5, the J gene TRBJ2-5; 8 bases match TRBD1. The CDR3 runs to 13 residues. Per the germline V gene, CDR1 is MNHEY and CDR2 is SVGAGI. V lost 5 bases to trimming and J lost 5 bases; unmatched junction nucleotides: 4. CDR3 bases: TGTGCCAGCAGTGACAGGGGTGCGGAGACCCAGTACTTC. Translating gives CASSDRGAETQYF.

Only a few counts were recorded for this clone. CDR3 protein: CASSFSGLAGGSSYNEQFF. In nucleotides, the CDR3 is TGCGCCAGCAGCTTTTCGGGACTAGCGGGGGGAAGCTCCTACAATGAGCAGTTCTTC. V usage is TRBV5-1 and J usage is TRBJ2-1, with 15 bases fitting TRBD2. J was trimmed by 0 bases and V by 2 bases; bases with no gene match: 6. There are 19 residues in the CDR3. Germline loops: CDR1 SGHRS, CDR2 YFSETQ.

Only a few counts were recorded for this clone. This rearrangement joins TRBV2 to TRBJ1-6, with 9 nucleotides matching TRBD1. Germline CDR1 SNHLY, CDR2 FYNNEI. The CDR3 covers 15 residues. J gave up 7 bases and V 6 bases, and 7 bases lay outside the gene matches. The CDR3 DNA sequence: TGTGCCAGCAGGGGACAGGGTATATGGAATTCACCCCTCCACTTT. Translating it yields CASRGQGIWNSPLHF.

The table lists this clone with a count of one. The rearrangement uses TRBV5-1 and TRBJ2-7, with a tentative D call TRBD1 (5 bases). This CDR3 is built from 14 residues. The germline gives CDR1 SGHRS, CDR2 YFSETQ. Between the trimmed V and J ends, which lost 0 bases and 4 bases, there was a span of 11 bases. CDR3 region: CASSLAVREYEQYF. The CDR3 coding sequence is TGCGCCAGCAGCTTGGCCGTCAGGGAATACGAGCAGTACTTC.

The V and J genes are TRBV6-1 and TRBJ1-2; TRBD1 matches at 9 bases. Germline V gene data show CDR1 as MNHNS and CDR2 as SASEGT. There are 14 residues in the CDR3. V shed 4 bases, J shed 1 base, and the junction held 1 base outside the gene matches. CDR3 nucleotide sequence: TGTGCCAGCAGTGGGACAGGGGTTAACTATGGCTACACCTTC. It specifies CASSGTGVNYGYTF.

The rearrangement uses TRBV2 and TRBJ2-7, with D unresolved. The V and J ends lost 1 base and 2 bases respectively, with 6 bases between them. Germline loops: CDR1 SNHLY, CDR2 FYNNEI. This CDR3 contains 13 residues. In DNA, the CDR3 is TGTGCCAGCAGTGAAGACAGAGCCTACGAGCAGTACTTC. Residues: CASSEDRAYEQYF.

Here the CDR3 DNA reads TGTGCCAGCAGCCCACCAGGAAATACTAGAGAGACCCAGTACTTC. Its protein product is CASSPPGNTRETQYF. The V and J genes are TRBV7-6 and TRBJ2-5, with a weak D call TRBD2 (5 bases). Germline V gene lookup returns CDR1 SGHVS and CDR2 FNYEAQ. CDR3 length equals 15 residues. V dropped 5 bases and J dropped 4 bases, with 17 bases sitting between them.

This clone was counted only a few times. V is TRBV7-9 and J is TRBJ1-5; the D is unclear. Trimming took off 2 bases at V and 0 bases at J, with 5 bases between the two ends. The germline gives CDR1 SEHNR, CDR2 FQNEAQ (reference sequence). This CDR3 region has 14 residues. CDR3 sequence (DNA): TGTGCCAGCAGCTTATCCCATAGCAATCAGCCCCAGCATTTT. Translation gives CASSLSHSNQPQHF.

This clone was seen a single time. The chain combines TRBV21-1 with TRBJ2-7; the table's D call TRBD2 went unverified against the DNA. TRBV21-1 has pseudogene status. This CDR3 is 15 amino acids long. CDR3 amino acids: CASSCGGGSVHEQYF. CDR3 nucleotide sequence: TGTGCCAGCAGCTGTGGGGGGGGATCTGTCCACGAGCAGTACTTC.

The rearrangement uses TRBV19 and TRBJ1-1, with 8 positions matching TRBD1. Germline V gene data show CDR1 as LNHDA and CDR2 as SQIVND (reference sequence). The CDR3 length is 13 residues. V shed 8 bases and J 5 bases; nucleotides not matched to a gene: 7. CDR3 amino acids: CASRGQGRTEAFF. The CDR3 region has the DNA TGTGCCAGTCGAGGACAGGGAAGAACTGAAGCTTTCTTT.